The next 19 T cell receptor beta chains were all read from a single sample in a study of patients and donors after allogeneic stem cell transplantation. Using its own MiXCR run on the RT-PCR reads, TCRdb lists one record per CDR3 protein. The sample comprises 410,000 or so distinct CDR3 sequences, 16% of which are singletons, and less than 8.5% rests with the top ten. Sequenced: blood, either unsorted or a sorted T cell fraction (not recorded which). Every receptor here comes from a human donor who was either an allogeneic HSCT recipient or a stem cell or donor lymphocyte infusion donor (not recorded which). It is not recorded whose cells these are; they may come from a transplant donor.

At least ten counts were recorded for this clonotype. The chain joins TRBV15 to TRBJ2-4; D is possibly TRBD1 (5 bases). Germline lookup yields CDR1 LNHNV and CDR2 YYDKDF (reference sequence). V was trimmed by 0 bases and J by 7 bases, leaving 13 bases between them. There are 15 residues in the CDR3. The CDR3 bases are TGTGCCACCAGCAGAGATAGGGGTAGTGTGAACATTCAGTACTTC. As protein: CATSRDRGSVNIQYF.

This clonotype was counted many times. The CDR3 protein is CASSQVSKNEQFF. The CDR3 DNA follows: TGCGCCAGCAGCCAAGTTAGTAAGAATGAGCAGTTCTTC. J is TRBJ2-1 and V is TRBV4-1; no clear D gene. The V gene lost 1 base and the J gene lost 7 bases, with 8 bases spanning the gap. This CDR3 is built from 13 residues. Per the germline V gene, CDR1 is MGHRA and CDR2 is YSYEKL.

The rearrangement joins TRBV6-5 to TRBJ1-1; D unresolved. The V and J ends lost 0 bases and 0 bases respectively, with 8 bases between them. The CDR3 length is 15 residues. The germline V gene encodes CDR1 MNHEY and CDR2 SVGAGI. The CDR3 DNA is TGTGCCAGCAGTTACTCGACGTCGGTGAACACTGAAGCTTTCTTT. It is translated as CASSYSTSVNTEAFF.

The V and J genes are TRBV7-6 and TRBJ2-5, with 8 bases identical to TRBD1. The germline gives CDR1 SGHVS, CDR2 FNYEAQ. CDR3 length: 15 amino acids. V lost 6 bases to trimming and J lost 4 bases; unmatched junction nucleotides: 10. The CDR3 loop reads CASRPDRENRETQYF. The CDR3, as DNA: TGTGCCAGCAGACCGGACAGGGAAAATCGAGAGACCCAGTACTTC.

This clonotype was counted at least ten times. V is TRBV12-3 or TRBV12-4 and J is TRBJ2-3, with 7 positions matching TRBD2. The CDR3 is made up of 14 amino acids. V lost 6 bases to trimming and J lost 6 bases; unmatched junction nucleotides: 9. The chain's CDR3 is CASSLNRGSDTQYF. The CDR3, as DNA: TGTGCCAGCAGCCTCAACCGCGGGAGTGATACGCAGTATTTT.

This clonotype occurred a few times. This rearrangement joins TRBV7-9 to TRBJ2-3; D perhaps matches TRBD2 (5 bases). V lost 1 base and J lost 1, with 12 bases in between. CDR3 length: 16 residues. The germline V gene encodes CDR1 SEHNR and CDR2 FQNEAQ (reference sequence). This chain's CDR3 is CASSLDEGAGTDTQYF. The CDR3 DNA follows: TGTGCCAGCAGCTTAGATGAGGGAGCCGGCACAGATACGCAGTATTTT.

This clonotype occurred a few times. V gene TRBV6-6 combines with J gene TRBJ1-5, with D unclear. V lost 0 bases and J lost 5, with 2 bases in between. The CDR3 extends over 12 amino acids. Germline assignment: CDR1 MNHNY and CDR2 SVGAGI (reference sequence). CDR3 sequence reads: CASSYSDQPQHF. The CDR3 nucleotides read TGTGCCAGCAGTTACTCTGATCAGCCCCAGCATTTT.

The sample holds a few counts of this clonotype. This chain links TRBV6-1 with TRBJ2-1; 9 bases map to TRBD1. Germline-derived CDR1 and CDR2 are MNHNS and SASEGT. This CDR3 region has 14 residues. V gave up 6 bases and J gave up 9 bases; unmatched junction bases: 9. CDR3 DNA: TGTGCCAGCAGCCGAGGCGGACAGGGGAGTGAGCAGTTCTTC. The encoded protein is CASSRGGQGSEQFF.

This clonotype was seen at least ten times. The V call is TRBV4-1, the J call TRBJ2-1; TRBD2 matches 11 bases. Germline trimming cut 2 bases from V and 4 bases from J; bases unmatched to any gene: 10. This CDR3 has 18 residues. Germline V gene lookup returns CDR1 MGHRA and CDR2 YSYEKL. The CDR3 is CASSQFWLAGGLYNEQFF. The CDR3 DNA is TGCGCCAGCAGCCAATTCTGGCTAGCGGGAGGCTTATACAATGAGCAGTTCTTC.

V usage is TRBV27 and J usage is TRBJ1-4, with 11 bases identical to TRBD1. The CDR3 is made up of 17 amino acids. V dropped 5 bases and J dropped 5; count of bases not matched to a gene: 10. Germline CDR1 MNHEY, CDR2 SMNVEV (reference sequence). CDR3 region: CASSPSGQGARNEKLFF. CDR3 sequence (DNA): TGTGCCAGCAGTCCTTCAGGACAGGGGGCTAGGAATGAAAAACTGTTTTTT.

In its sample, this clonotype was seen many times. The chain employs TRBV4-1 and TRBJ2-1; D remains unclear. The CDR3 loop spans 13 amino acids. V was trimmed by 1 base and J by 3 bases, leaving 4 bases between them. Germline V gene lookup returns CDR1 MGHRA and CDR2 YSYEKL. This CDR3 is CASSQGDYNEQFF. In DNA, the CDR3 is TGCGCCAGCAGCCAAGGTGACTACAATGAGCAGTTCTTC.

The V and J genes are TRBV5-1 and TRBJ2-5; D possibly uses TRBD1 or TRBD2 (5 bases each). This CDR3 is built from 15 residues. V was trimmed by 5 bases and J by 1 base, leaving 15 bases between them. In germline, CDR1 is SGHRS, CDR2 YFSETQ. The CDR3 DNA sequence: TGCGCCAGCAGGGAGAGGGGACGGCTCCAAGAGACCCAGTACTTC. It encodes CASRERGRLQETQYF.

This clonotype was detected a few times. The rearrangement uses TRBV6-4 and TRBJ2-5; D is unresolved. The CDR3 is 12 residues long. CDR1 and CDR2 (germline): MRHNA, SNTAGT. V dropped 6 bases and J dropped 5 bases, with 10 bases sitting between them. The CDR3 is CASRVLHETQYF. CDR3 nucleotide sequence: TGTGCCAGCAGAGTACTTCACGAGACCCAGTACTTC.

This clonotype came up many times. The gene calls are TRBV5-6 and TRBJ2-3; the match to TRBD2 covers 13 bases. J was trimmed by 1 base and V by 1 base; bases with no gene match: 9. This CDR3 is built from 19 residues. Germline V gene sequence: CDR1 SGHDT, CDR2 YYEEEE. The CDR3 sequence is CASSLMTGGLAGGTDTQYF. Here the CDR3 DNA reads TGTGCCAGCAGCTTGATGACAGGTGGACTAGCGGGAGGCACAGATACGCAGTATTTT.

J is TRBJ1-1 and V is TRBV20-1; possible D gene TRBD1, 5 bases. Trimming took 6 bases from V and 8 from J, leaving 22 bases between them. This CDR3 is 14 amino acids long. Germline V gives CDR1 DFQATT, CDR2 SNEGSKA (reference sequence). In nucleotides, the CDR3 is TGCAGTGCCCCAGGGCGGGGGGAGGTATGGGAAGCTTTCTTT. Amino acids: CSAPGRGEVWEAFF.

The CDR3 sequence is CASSKGQGDSGANVLTF. The CDR3 coding sequence is TGTGCCAGCAGTAAGGGACAGGGAGACTCTGGGGCCAACGTCCTGACTTTC. The rearrangement links TRBV12-3 or TRBV12-4 to TRBJ2-6; the match to TRBD1 covers 9 bases. This CDR3 is 17 amino acids long. V lost 5 bases, J lost 0 bases, and 5 bases stayed unmatched.

The table lists this clonotype with a few counts. V gene TRBV5-1 combines with J gene TRBJ2-2, with no clear D. V was clipped by 0 bases and J by 1 base, with 10 bases between them. Per the germline V gene, CDR1 is SGHRS and CDR2 is YFSETQ. The CDR3 is made up of 16 amino acids. The CDR3 sequence: CASSLGVTKNTGELFF. Written as DNA, the CDR3 is TGCGCCAGCAGCTTGGGGGTGACCAAGAACACCGGGGAGCTGTTTTTT. The entire variable domain, with the rest obtained from reference TRBV5-1 and TRBJ2-2, is as follows: KAGVTQTPRYLIKTRGQQVTLSCSPISGHRSVSWYQQTPGQGLQFLFEYFSETQRNKGNFPGRFSGRQFSNSRSEMNVSTLELGDSALYLCASSLGVTKNTGELFFGEGSRLTVL.

The chain joins TRBV5-1 to TRBJ1-6; a weak D match, TRBD1 (6 bases). The CDR3 extends over 14 amino acids. The germline gives CDR1 SGHRS, CDR2 YFSETQ. Trimming pared 3 bases from V and 10 bases from J, leaving 14 bases between. CDR3 nucleotides: TGCGCCAGCAGCTACTCAGGGGAGAAATCACCCCTCCACTTT. Protein product: CASSYSGEKSPLHF.

V and J are TRBV25-1 and TRBJ2-5; no firm D call. CDR3 size: 11 residues. Trimming took 5 bases from V and 4 from J, leaving 5 bases between them. The germline gives CDR1 MGHDK, CDR2 SYGVNS. In DNA form, the CDR3 reads TGTGCCAGCAGTACGGTAGAGACCCAGTACTTC. This sequence encodes CASSTVETQYF.